This T cell receptor (beta chain) was recorded in a study of immune evolution from preneoplasia to lung adenocarcinoma (dated by TCRdb to about 2021). Background on the whole study: HLA loss of heterozygosity was seen in about 7%, 15% and 30% of AIS, MIA and ADC lesions, and in no AAH lesions. Resected precursor lesions (AAH, AIS, MIA) and invasive adenocarcinomas were compared with paired morphologically normal lung tissue. The study combined immune gene expression, TCR sequencing and multiplex immunofluorescence to profile immune contexture across lung adenocarcinoma precursors and invasive adenocarcinoma. POLYSOLVER was used to infer Class I HLA alleles from exome data, while LOHHLA was used to detect allele-specific HLA loss. According to the study, fewer than 130 samples went through TCR sequencing. The overall cohort was made up of 45 to 60 patients with pulmonary nodules who had surgical resection. The immune data were integrated with whole exome sequencing and methylation data obtained from the same cohort of nodules. TCR sequencing data came from approximately 51 patients. Sample size was based on specimen availability rather than a prior power calculation.

Resection was performed on patients in Japan or China between the mid-2010s and the late 2010s. Histologic diagnosis of each case was confirmed independently by two lung cancer pathologists on H&E slides. For nucleic acid extraction, premalignant or tumor cells were enriched by macro-dissection following pathologic assessment. DNA was isolated from FFPE tissue using the AllPrep DNA/RNA FFPE Kit. TCR beta CDR3 regions were sequenced from DNA using the immunoSEQ hsTCRbeta Kit. In the paper's pipeline: TCR sequencing data were analysed with the ImmunoSEQ Analyzer. T cell clonality was calculated on productive rearrangements as 1 minus Pielou's evenness. T cell diversity was measured with the inverse Simpson index on productive templates. T cell density was TCR beta template counts normalized to usable DNA, estimated by amplifying and sequencing housekeeping genes. Two-sided Kruskal-Wallis tests were used to compare TCR metrics across histologic stages. In TCRdb, the immuneACCESS table is reduced to in-frame sequences with V and J assigned. These tables do not hold every clone; where another copy was compared, an unresolved V gene accounts for under half, and the others remain unexplained. D and trimming come from the DNA, and the V and J calls and clone size come from that table. The sample yields about 4,900 clones; roughly four fifths were counted once. Under 9.5% of the sample lies in the top ten.

Concerning this clone: Its antigen is still unknown. No much larger clone is present one base from it, and per-base qualities are unavailable.

From the cysteine up to the phenylalanine, the CDR3 has a length of 13 residues. CDR3 DNA is the only sequence kept; it has 39 bases, read in frame from the first base. V is reduced by 0 bases and J by 6 bases, leaving a spacing of 6 bases between them. CDR1 and CDR2 are drawn from the germline V gene: SGHRS, YFSETQ. Study-level results and caveats: Compared with EGFR-mutant or double wild-type lesions, KRAS-mutant nodules had the highest T cell clonality. Because all patients were from Japan and China, applicability to Western populations was uncertain. The findings were based on association rather than direct causation, and larger cohorts with long-term follow-up and longitudinal biopsies were deemed needed. The highest top T cell clone frequencies were observed in normal lung, and a progressive decrease in top T cell clone frequencies appeared to occur from AAH through AIS, MIA and invasive adenocarcinoma. Normal lung showed the highest clonality, whereas later-stage lesions appeared to have higher T cell density and diversity but lower clonality.

This TCR came from a person between 70 and 80 years old with lung adenocarcinoma. The V and J segments used are TRBV5-1 and TRBJ1-4, with an unclear D gene assignment. The sequenced material came from FFPE lung adenocarcinoma in situ tissue. The cell subset or site label, read with the paper, signifies: preinvasive adenocarcinoma in situ (AIS). CDR3 reads: CASSLAGDEKLFF. The bases read TGCGCCAGCAGCTTGGCAGGAGATGAAAAACTGTTTTTT.